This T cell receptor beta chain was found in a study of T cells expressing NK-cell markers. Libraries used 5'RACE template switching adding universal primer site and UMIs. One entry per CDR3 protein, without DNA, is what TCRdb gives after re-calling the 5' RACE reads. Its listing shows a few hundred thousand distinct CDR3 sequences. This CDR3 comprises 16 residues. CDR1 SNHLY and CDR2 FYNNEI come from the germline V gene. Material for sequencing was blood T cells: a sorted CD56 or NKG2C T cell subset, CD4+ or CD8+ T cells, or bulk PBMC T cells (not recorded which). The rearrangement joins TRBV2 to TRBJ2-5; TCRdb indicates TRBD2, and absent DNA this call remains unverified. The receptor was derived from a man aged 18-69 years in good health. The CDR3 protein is CASSVIGLASPETQYF. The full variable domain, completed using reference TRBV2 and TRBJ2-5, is EPEVTQTPSHQVTQMGQEVILRCVPISNHLYFYWYRQILGQKVEFLVSFYNNEISEKSEIFDDQFSVERPDGSNFTLKIRSTKLEDSAMYFCASSVIGLASPETQYFGPGTRLLVL.